This T cell receptor beta chain was profiled in a study of blood T cells in healthy people across ages. Findings and limits, study-wide: Shifts in expanded clonotypes may have been confounded by donor CMV status, which was unknown.

V trimming: 9 bases; J trimming: 3 bases; junction bases outside the gene matches: 13. This CDR3 spans 15 amino acids. Per germline, CDR1 LGHNT and CDR2 FRNRAP. Every donor gave 9 to 10 milliliters of peripheral blood. PBMCs, at least 7 million per sample, were isolated. A J-beta primer mix and a sample-barcoded 5' primer were used in a second PCR of about 7 to 12 cycles. Tagging of each cDNA molecule was performed by a template-switch adaptor with 12 random nucleotides. Via MiXCR, TCRdb re-called the 5' RACE reads, giving one row per CDR3 protein. The sample records about 1.7 million distinct CDR3 sequences, 28% being singletons. This clonotype has just a few counts. Its target is not known.

The genes are TRBV12-5 and TRBJ1-2; TRBD1 matches 7 bases. Source material: blood. The sequence derives from a woman aged 25 to 39 in good health. Here the CDR3 reads CASFEAGGSDYGYTF. The CDR3 coding sequence is TGTGCTAGCTTCGAAGCAGGGGGTTCTGACTATGGCTACACCTTC.